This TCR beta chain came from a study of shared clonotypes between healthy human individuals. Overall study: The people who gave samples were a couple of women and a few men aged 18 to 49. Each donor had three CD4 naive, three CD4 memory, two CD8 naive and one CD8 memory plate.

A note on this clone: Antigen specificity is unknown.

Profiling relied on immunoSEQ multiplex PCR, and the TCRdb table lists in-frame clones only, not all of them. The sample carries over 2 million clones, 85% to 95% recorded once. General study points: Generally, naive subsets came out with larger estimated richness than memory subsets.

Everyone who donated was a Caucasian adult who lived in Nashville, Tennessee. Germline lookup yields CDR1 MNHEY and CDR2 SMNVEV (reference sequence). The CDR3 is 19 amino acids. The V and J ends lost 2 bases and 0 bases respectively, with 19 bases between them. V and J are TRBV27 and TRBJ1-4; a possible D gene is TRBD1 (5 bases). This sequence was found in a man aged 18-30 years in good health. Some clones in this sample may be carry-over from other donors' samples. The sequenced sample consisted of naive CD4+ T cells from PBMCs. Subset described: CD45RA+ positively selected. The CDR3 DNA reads TGTGCCAGCAGTTTAAAACAGGACAATTCCACCGCAACTAATGAAAAACTGTTTTTT. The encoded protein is CASSLKQDNSTATNEKLFF.